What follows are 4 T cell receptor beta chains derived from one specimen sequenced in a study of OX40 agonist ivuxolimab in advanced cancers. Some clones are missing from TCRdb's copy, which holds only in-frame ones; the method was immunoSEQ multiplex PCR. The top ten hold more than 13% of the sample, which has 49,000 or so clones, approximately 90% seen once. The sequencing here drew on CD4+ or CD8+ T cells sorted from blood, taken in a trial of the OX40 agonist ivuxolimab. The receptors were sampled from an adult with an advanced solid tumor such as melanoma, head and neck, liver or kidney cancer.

CDR3 bases: TGTGCCAGCAGCCAAGATAGCGGGAGCTCCTACGAGCAGTACTTC. The encoded protein is CASSQDSGSSYEQYF. V gene TRBV7-2 combines with J gene TRBJ2-7; 9 bases map to TRBD2. The CDR3 has 15 amino acids. After removal of 5 bases from V and 0 bases from J, the junction contained 5 bases not matched to a gene. The germline CDR1 and CDR2 sequences are SGHTA and FQGNSA.

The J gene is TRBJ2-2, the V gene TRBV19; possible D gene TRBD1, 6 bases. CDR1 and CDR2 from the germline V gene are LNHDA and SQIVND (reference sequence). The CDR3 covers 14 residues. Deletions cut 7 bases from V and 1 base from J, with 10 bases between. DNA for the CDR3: TGTGCCAGTACTGGACAGATGAACACCGGGGAGCTGTTTTTT. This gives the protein CASTGQMNTGELFF.

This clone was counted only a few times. CDR3 residues: CASKAPVGLFQETQYF. The DNA for the CDR3 is TGCGCCAGCAAAGCCCCGGTCGGGCTATTCCAAGAGACCCAGTACTTC. The rearrangement joins TRBV5-1 to TRBJ2-5, with unresolved D. V lost 6 bases, J lost 1 base, and 19 bases lay in between. Germline CDR1 is SGHRS and CDR2 is YFSETQ. This CDR3 has 16 residues.

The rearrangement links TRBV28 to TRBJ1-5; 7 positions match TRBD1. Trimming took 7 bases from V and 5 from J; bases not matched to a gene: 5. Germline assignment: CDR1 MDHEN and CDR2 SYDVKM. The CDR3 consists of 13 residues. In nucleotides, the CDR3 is TGTGCCAGCATGACAGGGCCTGATCAGCCCCAGCATTTT. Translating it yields CASMTGPDQPQHF.